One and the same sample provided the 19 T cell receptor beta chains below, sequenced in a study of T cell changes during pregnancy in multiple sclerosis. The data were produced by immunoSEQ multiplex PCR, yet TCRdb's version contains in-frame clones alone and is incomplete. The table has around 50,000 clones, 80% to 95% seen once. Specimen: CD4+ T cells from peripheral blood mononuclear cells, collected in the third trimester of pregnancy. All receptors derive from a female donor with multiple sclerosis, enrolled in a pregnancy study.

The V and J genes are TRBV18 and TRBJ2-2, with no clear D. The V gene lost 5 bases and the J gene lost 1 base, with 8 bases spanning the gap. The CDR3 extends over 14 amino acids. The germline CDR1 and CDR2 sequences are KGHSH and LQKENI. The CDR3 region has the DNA TGTGCCAGCTCAAACTCGGGGAACACCGGGGAGCTGTTTTTT. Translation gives CASSNSGNTGELFF.

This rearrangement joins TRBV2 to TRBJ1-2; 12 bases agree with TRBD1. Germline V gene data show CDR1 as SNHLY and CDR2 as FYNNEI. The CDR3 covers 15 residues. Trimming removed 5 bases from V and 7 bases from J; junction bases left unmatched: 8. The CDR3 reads CASSRDRGRLGGYTF. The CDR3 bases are TGTGCCAGCAGTCGGGACAGGGGGCGCTTGGGTGGCTACACCTTC.

The CDR3 sequence is CASSDGTGVYTEAFF. The CDR3 DNA reads as TGTGCCAGCAGTGATGGGACAGGGGTTTACACTGAAGCTTTCTTT. This rearrangement joins TRBV6-1 to TRBJ1-1; 10 bases map to TRBD1. The CDR3 consists of 15 residues. Unmatched junction bases numbered 4, after V lost 3 bases and J lost 3 bases. The germline CDR1 and CDR2 sequences are MNHNS and SASEGT.

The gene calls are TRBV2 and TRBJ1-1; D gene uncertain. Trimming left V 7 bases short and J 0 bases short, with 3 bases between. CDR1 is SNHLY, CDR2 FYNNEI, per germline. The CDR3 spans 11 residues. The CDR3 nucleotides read TGTGCCAGCAAGCTGAACACTGAAGCTTTCTTT. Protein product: CASKLNTEAFF. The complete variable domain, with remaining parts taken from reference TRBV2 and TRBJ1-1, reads EPEVTQTPSHQVTQMGQEVILRCVPISNHLYFYWYRQILGQKVEFLVSFYNNEISEKSEIFDDQFSVERPDGSNFTLKIRSTKLEDSAMYFCASKLNTEAFFGQGTRLTVV.

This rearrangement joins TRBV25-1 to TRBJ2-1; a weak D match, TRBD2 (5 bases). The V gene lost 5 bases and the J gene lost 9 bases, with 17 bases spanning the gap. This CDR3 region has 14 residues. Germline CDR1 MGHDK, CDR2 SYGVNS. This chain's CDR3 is CASSPRLLGGEQFF. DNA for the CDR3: TGTGCCAGCAGTCCTAGACTCCTAGGAGGTGAGCAGTTCTTC.

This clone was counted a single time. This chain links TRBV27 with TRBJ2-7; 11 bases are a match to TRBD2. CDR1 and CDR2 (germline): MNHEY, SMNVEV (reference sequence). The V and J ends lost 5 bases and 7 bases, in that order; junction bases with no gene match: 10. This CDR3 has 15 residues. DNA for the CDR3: TGTGCCAGCAGTCCTAGACTAGCGGGGCCAATTGAGCAGTACTTC. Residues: CASSPRLAGPIEQYF.

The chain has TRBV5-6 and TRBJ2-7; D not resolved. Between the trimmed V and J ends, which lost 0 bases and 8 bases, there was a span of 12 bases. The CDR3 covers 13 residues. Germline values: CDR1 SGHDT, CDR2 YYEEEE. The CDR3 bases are TGTGCCAGCAGCTTGGCCAGTACTAAGAAGCAGTACTTC. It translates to CASSLASTKKQYF.

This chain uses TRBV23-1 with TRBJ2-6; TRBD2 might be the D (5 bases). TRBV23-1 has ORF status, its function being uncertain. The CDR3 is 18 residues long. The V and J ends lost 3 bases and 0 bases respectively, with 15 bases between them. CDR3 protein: CASSHWGASPSGANVLTF. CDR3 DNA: TGCGCCAGCAGTCATTGGGGAGCCTCCCCCTCTGGGGCCAACGTCCTGACTTTC.

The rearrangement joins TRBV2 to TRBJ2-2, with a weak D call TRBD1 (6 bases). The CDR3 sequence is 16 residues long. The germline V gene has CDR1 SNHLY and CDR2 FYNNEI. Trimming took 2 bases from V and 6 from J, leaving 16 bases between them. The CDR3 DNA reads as TGTGCCAGCAGTGAAACCCTGGGCAGGGGATCCGGGGAGCTGTTTTTT. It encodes CASSETLGRGSGELFF.

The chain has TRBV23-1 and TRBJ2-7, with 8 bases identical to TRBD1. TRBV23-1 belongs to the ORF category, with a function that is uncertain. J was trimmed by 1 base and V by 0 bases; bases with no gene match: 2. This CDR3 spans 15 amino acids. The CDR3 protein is CASSQSGTGSYEQYF. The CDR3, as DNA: TGCGCCAGCAGTCAATCCGGGACAGGTTCCTACGAGCAGTACTTC.

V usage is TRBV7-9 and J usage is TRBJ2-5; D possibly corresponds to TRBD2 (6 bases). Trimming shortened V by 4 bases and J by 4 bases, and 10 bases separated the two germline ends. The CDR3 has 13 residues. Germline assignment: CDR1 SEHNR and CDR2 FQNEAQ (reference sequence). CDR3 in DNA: TGTGCCAGCAGCTGGGGGGTCGGAGAGACCCAGTACTTC. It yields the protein CASSWGVGETQYF.

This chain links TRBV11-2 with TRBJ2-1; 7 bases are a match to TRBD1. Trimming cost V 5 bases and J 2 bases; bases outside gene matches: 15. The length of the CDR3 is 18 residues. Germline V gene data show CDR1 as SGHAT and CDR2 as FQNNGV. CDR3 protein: CASSPRWAQGTAYNEQFF. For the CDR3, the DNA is TGTGCCAGCAGCCCCCGATGGGCACAGGGGACGGCCTACAATGAGCAGTTCTTC.

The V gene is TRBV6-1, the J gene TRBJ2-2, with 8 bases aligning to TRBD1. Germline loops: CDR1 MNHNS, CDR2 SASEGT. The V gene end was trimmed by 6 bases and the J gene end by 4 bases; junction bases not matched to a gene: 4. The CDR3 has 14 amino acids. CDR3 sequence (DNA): TGTGCCAGCAGGAGGGACAGGCTCACCGGGGAGCTGTTTTTT. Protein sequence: CASRRDRLTGELFF.

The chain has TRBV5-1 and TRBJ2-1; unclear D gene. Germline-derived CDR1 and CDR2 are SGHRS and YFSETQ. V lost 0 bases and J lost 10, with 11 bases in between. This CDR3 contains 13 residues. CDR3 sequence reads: CASSLVLDGEQFF. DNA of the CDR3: TGCGCCAGCAGCTTGGTCCTAGACGGGGAGCAGTTCTTC. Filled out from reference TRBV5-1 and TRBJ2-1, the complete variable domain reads KAGVTQTPRYLIKTRGQQVTLSCSPISGHRSVSWYQQTPGQGLQFLFEYFSETQRNKGNFPGRFSGRQFSNSRSEMNVSTLELGDSALYLCASSLVLDGEQFFGPGTRLTVL.

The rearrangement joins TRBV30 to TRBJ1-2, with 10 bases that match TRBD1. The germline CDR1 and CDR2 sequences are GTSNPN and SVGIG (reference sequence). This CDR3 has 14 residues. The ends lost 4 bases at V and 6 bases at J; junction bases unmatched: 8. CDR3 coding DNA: TGTGCCTGGAAGGCGGGACAGGGGCGTAATGGCTACACCTTC. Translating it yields CAWKAGQGRNGYTF.

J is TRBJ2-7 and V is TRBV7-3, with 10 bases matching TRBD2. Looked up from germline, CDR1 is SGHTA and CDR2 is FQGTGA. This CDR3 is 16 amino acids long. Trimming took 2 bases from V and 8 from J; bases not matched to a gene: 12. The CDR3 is CASSLFPPSGGAQQYF. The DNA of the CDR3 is TGTGCCAGCAGCTTATTCCCCCCCAGCGGGGGGGCTCAGCAGTACTTC.

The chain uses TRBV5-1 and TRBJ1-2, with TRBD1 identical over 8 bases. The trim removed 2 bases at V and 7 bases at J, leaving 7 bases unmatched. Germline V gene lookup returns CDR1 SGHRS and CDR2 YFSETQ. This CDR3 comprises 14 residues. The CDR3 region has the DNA TGCGCCAGCAGCTTCGCAGGGGGCGGATTTGGCTACACCTTC. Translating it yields CASSFAGGGFGYTF.

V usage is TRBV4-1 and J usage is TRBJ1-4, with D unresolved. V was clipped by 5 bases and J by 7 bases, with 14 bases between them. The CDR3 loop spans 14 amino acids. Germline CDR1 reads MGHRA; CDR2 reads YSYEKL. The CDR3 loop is CASSYAARGEKLFF. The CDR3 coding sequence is TGCGCCAGCAGCTATGCGGCACGGGGTGAAAAACTGTTTTTT.

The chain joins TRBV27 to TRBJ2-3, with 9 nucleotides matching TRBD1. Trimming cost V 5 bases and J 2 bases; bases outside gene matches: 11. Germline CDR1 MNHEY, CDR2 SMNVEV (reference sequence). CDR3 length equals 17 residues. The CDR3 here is CASSHYSGQGPTDTQYF. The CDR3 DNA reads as TGTGCCAGCAGTCACTACTCGGGACAGGGCCCCACAGATACGCAGTATTTT.